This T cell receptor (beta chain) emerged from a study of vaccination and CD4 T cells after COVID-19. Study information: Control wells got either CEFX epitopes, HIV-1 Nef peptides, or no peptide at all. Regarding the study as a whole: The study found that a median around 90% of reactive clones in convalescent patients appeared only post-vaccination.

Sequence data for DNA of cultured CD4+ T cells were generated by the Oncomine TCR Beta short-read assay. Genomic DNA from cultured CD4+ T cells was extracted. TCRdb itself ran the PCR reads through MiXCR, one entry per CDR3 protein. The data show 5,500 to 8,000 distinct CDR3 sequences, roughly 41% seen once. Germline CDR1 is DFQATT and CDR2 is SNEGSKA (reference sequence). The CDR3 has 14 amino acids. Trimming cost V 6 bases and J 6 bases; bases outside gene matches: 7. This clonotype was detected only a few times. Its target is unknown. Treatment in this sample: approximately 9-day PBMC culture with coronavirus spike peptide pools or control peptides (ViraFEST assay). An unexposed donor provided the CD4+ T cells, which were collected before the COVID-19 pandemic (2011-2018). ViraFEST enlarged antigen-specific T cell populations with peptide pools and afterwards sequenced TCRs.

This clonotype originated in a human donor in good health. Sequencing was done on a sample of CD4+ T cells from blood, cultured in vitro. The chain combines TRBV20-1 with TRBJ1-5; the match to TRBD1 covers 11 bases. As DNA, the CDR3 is TGCAGTGCGAGGACAGGGGGCTGGGGTCAGCCCCAGCATTTT. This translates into CSARTGGWGQPQHF.